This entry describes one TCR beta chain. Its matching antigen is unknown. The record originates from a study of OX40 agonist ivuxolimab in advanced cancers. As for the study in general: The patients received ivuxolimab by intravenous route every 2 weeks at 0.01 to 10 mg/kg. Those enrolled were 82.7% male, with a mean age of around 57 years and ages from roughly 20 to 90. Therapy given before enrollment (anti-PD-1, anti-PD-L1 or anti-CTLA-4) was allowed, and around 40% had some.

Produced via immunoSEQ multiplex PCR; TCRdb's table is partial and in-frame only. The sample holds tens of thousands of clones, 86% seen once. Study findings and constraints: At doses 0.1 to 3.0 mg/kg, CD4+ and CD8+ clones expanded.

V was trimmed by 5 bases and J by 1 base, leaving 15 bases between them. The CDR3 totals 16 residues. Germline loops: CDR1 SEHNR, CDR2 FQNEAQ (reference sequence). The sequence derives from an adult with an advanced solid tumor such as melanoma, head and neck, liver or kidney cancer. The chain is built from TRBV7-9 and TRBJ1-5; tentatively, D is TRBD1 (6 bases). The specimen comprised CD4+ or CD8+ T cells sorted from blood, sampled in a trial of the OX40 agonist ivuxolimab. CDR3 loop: CASSPLGGGSNQPQHF. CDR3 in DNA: TGTGCCAGCAGCCCCTTAGGGGGGGGCAGCAATCAGCCCCAGCATTTT.